The T cell receptor (beta chain) described here comes from a study of T cells after posttransplantation cyclophosphamide. The data were produced by immunoSEQ multiplex PCR, yet TCRdb's version contains in-frame clones alone and is incomplete. Recorded here are about 38,000 clones, none singletons. Germline V CDR1 and CDR2: WNHNN, SYGVQD (reference sequence). This CDR3 contains 15 residues. The junction had 4 bases not matched to a gene; V was cut back by 1 base and J by 4 bases. This clone was observed at least ten times. J is TRBJ2-3 and V is TRBV10-1; 8 bases match TRBD1. Sequencing was performed on PBMCs. The receptor was derived from a man aged 25-40 years in good health and a related stem cell transplant donor. CDR3: CASSELDRGADTQYF. The CDR3 DNA is TGCGCCAGCAGTGAGTTAGACAGGGGAGCAGATACGCAGTATTTT.